Below, one TCR beta chain is given with its context. The antigen remains unidentified. This sample is part of a study of blood T cells in healthy people across ages. The CDR3 covers 11 residues. CDR1 SEHNR and CDR2 FQNEAQ come from the germline V gene (reference sequence). With 2 bases removed from V and 7 bases from J, the gap between germline ends came to 5 bases. General study results and limits: A greater number of naive CD4+ cells and higher diversity distinguished long-lived donors from aged donors.

Together with a sample-barcoded 5' primer, a J-beta primer mix was included in a second PCR lasting about 7 to 11 cycles. In TCRdb, the 5' RACE reads were re-called with MiXCR into one record per CDR3 protein. The sample lists more than 800,000 distinct CDR3 sequences; 45% were seen once. The rearrangement uses TRBV7-9 and TRBJ1-1; D remains ambiguous. The sequencing sample was made of blood. The TCR sequence derives from a woman in her sixties or seventies in good health. The CDR3 nucleotides read TGTGCCAGCAGCTTATCCAGTGAAGCTTTCTTT. This gives the protein CASSLSSEAFF.